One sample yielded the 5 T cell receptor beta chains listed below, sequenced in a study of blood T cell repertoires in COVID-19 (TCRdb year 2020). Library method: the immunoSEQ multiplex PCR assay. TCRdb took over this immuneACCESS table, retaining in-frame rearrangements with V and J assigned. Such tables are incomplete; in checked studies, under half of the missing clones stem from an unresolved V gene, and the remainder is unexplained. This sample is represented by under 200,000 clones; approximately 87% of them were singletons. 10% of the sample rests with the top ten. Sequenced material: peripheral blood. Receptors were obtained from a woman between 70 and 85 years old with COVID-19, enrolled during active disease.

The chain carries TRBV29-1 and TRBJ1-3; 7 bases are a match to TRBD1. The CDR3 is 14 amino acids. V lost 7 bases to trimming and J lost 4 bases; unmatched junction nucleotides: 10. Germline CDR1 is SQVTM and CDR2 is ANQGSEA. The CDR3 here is CSAGQDLTGNTIYF. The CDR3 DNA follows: TGCAGCGCCGGACAGGACCTGACGGGAAACACCATATATTTT.

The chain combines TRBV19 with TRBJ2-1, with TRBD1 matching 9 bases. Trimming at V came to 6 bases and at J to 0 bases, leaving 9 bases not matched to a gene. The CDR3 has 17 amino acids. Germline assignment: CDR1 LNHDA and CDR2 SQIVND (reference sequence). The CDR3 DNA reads TGTGCCAGTAGCAATCCGGGACAGGGTGCCTCCTACAATGAGCAGTTCTTC. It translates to CASSNPGQGASYNEQFF.

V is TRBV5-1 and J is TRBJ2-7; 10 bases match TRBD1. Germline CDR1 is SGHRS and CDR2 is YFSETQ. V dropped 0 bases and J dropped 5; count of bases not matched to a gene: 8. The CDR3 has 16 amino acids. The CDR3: CASSLGGTGVFDEQYF. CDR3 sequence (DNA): TGCGCCAGCAGCTTGGGAGGGACAGGGGTATTCGACGAGCAGTACTTC.

In DNA, the CDR3 is TGTGCCAGCAGCTCCTCGGGAGGGGGTGGCTACACCTTC. It translates to CASSSSGGGGYTF. The chain links TRBV11-3 to TRBJ1-2, with D possibly matching TRBD1 (6 bases). CDR3 length: 13 residues. CDR1 is SGHNT and CDR2 is YENEEA in the germline V gene. The V end was cut by 4 bases, the J end by 7 bases, with 13 bases between.

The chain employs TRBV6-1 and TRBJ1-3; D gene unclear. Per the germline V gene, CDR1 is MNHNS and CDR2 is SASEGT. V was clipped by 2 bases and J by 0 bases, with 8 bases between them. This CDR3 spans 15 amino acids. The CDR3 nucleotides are TGTGCCAGCAGTGAAACACAGTCCTCTGGAAACACCATATATTTT. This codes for CASSETQSSGNTIYF.